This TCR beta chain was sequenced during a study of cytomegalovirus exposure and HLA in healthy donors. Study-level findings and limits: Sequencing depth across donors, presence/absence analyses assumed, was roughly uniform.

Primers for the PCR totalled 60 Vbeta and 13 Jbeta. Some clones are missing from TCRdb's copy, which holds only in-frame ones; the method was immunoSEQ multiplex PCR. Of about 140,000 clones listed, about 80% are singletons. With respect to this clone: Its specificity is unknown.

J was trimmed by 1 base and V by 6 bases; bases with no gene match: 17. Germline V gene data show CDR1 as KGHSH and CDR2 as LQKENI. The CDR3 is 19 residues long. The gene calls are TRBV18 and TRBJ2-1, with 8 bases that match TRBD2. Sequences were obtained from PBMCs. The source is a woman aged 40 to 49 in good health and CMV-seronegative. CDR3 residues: CASSPRGVVAGRSYNEQFF. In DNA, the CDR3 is TGTGCCAGCTCTCCTCGTGGGGTGGTAGCGGGAAGATCCTACAATGAGCAGTTCTTC.